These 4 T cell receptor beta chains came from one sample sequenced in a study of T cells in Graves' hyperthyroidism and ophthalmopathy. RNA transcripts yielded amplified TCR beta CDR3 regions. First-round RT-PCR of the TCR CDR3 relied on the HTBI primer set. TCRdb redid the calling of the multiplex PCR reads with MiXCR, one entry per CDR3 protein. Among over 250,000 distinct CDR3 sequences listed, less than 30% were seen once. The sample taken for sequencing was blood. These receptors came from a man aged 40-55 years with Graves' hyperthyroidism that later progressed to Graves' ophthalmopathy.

CDR3 DNA sequence: TGTGCCAGCAGTCCTACGGGGGATGTCGCTGAAGCTTTCTTT. It yields the protein CASSPTGDVAEAFF. This chain joins TRBV9 and TRBJ1-1; tentatively, D is TRBD1 (5 bases). With 5 bases removed from V and 6 bases from J, the gap between germline ends came to 17 bases. The CDR3 is 14 amino acids. Germline V gives CDR1 SGDLS, CDR2 YYNGEE.

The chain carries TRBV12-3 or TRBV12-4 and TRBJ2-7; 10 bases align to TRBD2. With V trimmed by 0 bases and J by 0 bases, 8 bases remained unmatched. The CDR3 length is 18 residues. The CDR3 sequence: CASSLANPGTSVSYEQYF. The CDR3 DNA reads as TGTGCCAGCAGTTTAGCGAATCCTGGGACTAGCGTCTCCTACGAGCAGTACTTC.

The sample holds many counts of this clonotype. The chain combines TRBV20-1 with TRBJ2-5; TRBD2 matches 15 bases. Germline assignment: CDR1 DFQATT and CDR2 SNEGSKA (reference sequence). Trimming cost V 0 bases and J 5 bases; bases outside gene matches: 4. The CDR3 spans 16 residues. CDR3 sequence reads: CSARDRTSGREETQYF. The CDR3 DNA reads TGCAGTGCTAGAGATCGGACTAGCGGGAGGGAGGAGACCCAGTACTTC.

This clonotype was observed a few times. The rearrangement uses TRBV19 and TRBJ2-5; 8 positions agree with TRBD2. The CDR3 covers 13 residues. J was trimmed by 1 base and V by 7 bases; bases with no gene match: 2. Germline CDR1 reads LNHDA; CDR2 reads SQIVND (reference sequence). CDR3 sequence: CASKAGGQETQYF. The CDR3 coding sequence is TGTGCCAGTAAGGCGGGGGGCCAAGAGACCCAGTACTTC.